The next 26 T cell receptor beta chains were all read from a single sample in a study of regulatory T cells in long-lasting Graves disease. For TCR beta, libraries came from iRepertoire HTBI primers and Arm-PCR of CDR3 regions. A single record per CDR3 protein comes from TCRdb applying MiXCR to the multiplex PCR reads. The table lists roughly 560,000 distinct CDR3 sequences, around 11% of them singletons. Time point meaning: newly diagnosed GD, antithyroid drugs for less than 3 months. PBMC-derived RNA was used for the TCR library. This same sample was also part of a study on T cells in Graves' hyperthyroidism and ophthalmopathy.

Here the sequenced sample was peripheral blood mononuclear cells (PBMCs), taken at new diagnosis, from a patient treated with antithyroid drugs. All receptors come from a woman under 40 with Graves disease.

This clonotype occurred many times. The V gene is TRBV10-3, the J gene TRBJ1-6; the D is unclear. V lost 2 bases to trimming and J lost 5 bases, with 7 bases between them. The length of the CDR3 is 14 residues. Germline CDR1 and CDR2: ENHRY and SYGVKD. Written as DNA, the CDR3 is TGTGCCATCAGTGAGCGGCACGATAATTCACCCCTCCACTTT. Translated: CAISERHDNSPLHF.

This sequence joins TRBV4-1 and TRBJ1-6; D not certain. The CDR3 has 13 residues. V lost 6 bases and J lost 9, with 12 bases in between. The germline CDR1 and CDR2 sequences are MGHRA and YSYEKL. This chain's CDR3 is CASSLAPGSPLHF. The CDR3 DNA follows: TGCGCCAGCAGTTTGGCCCCCGGTTCACCCCTCCACTTT.

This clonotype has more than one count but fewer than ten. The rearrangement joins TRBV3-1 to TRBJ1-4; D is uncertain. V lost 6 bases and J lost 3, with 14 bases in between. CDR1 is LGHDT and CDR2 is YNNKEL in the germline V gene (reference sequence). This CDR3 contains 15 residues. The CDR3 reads CASSPSTESNEKLFF. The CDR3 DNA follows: TGTGCCAGCAGTCCATCCACCGAATCTAATGAAAAACTGTTTTTT.

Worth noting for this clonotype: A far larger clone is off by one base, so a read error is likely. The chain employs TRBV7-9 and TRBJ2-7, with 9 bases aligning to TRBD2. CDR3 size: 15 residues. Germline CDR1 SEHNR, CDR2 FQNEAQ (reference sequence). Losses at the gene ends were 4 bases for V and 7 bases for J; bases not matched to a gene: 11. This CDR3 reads CASSSGLADHNEQYF. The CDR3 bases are TGTGCCAGCAGCTCGGGACTAGCTGATCACAATGAGCAGTACTTC.

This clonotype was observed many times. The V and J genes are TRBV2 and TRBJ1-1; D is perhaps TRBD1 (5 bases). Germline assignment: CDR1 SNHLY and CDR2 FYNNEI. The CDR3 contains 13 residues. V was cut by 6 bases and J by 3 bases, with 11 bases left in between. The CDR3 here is CASSVRGDTEAFF. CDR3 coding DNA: TGTGCCAGCAGCGTACGGGGGGACACTGAAGCTTTCTTT.

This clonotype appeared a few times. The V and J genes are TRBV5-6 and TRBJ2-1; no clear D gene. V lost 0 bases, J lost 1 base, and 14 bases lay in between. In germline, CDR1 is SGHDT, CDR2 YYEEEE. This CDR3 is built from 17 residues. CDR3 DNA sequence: TGTGCCAGCAGCTTGGTTGGCGCAGTTGGGTCCTACAATGAGCAGTTCTTC. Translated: CASSLVGAVGSYNEQFF.

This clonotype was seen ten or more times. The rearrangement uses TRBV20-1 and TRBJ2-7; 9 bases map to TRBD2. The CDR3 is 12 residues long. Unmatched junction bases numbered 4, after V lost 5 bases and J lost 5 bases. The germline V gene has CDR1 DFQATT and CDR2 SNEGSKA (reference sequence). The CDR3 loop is CSAPGTSHEQYF. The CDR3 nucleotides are TGCAGTGCTCCCGGGACTAGCCACGAGCAGTACTTC.

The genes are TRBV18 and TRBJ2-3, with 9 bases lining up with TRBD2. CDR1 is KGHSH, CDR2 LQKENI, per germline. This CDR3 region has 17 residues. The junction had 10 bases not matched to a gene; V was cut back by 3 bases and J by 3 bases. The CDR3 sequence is CASSPFPLLAGTDTQYF. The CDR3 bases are TGTGCCAGCTCACCGTTTCCCTTGCTAGCGGGAACAGATACGCAGTATTTT. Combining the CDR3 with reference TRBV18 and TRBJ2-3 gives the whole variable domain NAGVMQNPRHLVRRRGQEARLRCSPMKGHSHVYWYRQLPEEGLKFMVYLQKENIIDESGMPKERFSAEFPKEGPSILRIQQVVRGDSAAYFCASSPFPLLAGTDTQYFGPGTRLTVL.

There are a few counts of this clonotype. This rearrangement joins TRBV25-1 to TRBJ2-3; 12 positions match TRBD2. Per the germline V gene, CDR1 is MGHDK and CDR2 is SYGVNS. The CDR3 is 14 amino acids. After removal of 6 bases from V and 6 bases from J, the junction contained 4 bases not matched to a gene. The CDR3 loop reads CASSGLAGLDTQYF. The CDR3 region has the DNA TGTGCCAGCAGCGGACTAGCGGGACTGGATACGCAGTATTTT.

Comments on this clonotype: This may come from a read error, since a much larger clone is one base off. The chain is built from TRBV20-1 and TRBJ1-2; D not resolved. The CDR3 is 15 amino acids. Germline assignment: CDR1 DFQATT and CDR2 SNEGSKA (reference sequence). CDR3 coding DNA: TGCAGTGCTAATTCAGGAGACCTGGTCAACTATGGCTACATCTTC. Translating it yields CSANSGDLVNYGYIF.

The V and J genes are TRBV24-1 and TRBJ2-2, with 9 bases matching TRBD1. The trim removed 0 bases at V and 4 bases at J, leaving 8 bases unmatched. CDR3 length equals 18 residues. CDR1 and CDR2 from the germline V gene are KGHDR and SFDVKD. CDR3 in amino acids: CATSDLPRDRDSTGELFF. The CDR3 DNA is TGTGCCACCAGTGATTTGCCCCGGGACAGGGACAGCACCGGGGAGCTGTTTTTT.

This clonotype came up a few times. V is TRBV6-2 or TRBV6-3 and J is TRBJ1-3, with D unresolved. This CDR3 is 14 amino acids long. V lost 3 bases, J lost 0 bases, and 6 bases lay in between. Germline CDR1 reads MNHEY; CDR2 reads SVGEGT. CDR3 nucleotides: TGTGCCAGCAGTTATGCGGGCTCTGGAAACACCATATATTTT. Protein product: CASSYAGSGNTIYF.

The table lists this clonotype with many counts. The CDR3 sequence: CASSPGSGSSYEQYF. The CDR3 DNA sequence: TGTGCCAGCTCACCGGGTTCCGGGTCATCCTACGAGCAGTACTTC. The gene calls are TRBV18 and TRBJ2-7; D remains unclear. The CDR3 covers 15 residues. CDR1 is KGHSH, CDR2 LQKENI, per germline. The V end was cut by 3 bases, the J end by 1 base, with 13 bases between. Based on the CDR3 plus reference TRBV18 and TRBJ2-7, the full variable domain is NAGVMQNPRHLVRRRGQEARLRCSPMKGHSHVYWYRQLPEEGLKFMVYLQKENIIDESGMPKERFSAEFPKEGPSILRIQQVVRGDSAAYFCASSPGSGSSYEQYFGPGTRLTVT.

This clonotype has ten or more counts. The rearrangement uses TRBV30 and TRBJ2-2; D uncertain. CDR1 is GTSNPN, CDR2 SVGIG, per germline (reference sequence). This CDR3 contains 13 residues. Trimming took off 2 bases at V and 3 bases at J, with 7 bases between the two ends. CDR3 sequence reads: CAWSTLDTGELFF. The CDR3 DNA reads TGTGCCTGGAGTACATTGGACACCGGGGAGCTGTTTTTT. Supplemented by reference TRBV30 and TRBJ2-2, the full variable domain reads SQTIHQWPATLVQPVGSPLSLECTVEGTSNPNLYWYRQAAGRGLQLLFYSVGIGQISSEVPQNLSASRPQDRQFILSSKKLLLSDSGFYLCAWSTLDTGELFFGEGSRLTVL.

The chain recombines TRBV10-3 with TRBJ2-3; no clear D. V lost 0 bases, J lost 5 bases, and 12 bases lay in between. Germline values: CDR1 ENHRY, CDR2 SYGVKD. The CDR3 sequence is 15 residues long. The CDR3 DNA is TGTGCCATCAGTGAGTCGGCGTCGGTAGTAGATACGCAGTATTTT. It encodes CAISESASVVDTQYF.

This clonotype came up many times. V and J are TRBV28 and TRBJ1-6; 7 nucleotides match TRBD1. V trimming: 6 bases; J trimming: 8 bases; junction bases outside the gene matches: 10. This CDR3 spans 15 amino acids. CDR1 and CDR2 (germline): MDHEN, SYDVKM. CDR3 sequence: CASRSTGEWHSPLHF. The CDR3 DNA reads TGTGCCAGCAGGTCTACAGGGGAGTGGCATTCACCCCTCCACTTT.

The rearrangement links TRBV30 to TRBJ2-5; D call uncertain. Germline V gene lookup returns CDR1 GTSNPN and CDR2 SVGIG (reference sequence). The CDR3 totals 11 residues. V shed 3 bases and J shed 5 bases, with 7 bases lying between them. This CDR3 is CAWSLPETQYF. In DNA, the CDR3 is TGTGCCTGGAGCCTCCCGGAGACCCAGTACTTC.

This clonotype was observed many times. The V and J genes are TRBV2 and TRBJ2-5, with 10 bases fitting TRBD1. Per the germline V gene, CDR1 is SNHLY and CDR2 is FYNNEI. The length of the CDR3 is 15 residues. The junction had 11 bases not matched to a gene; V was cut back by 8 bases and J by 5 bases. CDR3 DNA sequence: TGTGCCAGCGTAAGACAGGGGGCGTCCGGGGAGACCCAGTACTTC. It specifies CASVRQGASGETQYF.

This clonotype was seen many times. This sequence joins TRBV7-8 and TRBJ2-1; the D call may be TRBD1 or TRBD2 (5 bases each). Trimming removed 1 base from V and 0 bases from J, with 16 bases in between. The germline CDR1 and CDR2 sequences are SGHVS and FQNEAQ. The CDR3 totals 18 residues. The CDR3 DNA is TGTGCCAGCAGCTTAGGAGGGGTCACCAGGATCTCCTACAATGAGCAGTTCTTC. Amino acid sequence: CASSLGGVTRISYNEQFF.

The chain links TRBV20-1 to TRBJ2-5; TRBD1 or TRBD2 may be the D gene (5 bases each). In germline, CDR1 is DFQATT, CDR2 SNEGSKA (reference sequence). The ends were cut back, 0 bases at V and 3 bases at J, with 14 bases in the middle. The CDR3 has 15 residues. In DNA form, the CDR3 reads TGCAGTGCTAGAGATCAGAGGGGAGCCGAAGAGACCCAGTACTTC. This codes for CSARDQRGAEETQYF.

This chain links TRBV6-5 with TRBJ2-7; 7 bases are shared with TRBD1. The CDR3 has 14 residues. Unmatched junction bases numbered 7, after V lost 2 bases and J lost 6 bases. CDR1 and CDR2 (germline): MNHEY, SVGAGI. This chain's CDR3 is CASSYIGQVGEQYF. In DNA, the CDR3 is TGTGCCAGCAGTTACATCGGACAGGTGGGCGAGCAGTACTTC.

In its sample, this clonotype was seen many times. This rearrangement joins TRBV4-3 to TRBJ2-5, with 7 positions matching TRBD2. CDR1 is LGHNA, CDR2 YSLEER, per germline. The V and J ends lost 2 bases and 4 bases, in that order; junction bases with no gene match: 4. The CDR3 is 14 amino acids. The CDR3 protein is CASSQNAGVETQYF. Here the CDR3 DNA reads TGCGCCAGCAGCCAAAACGCGGGGGTAGAGACCCAGTACTTC.

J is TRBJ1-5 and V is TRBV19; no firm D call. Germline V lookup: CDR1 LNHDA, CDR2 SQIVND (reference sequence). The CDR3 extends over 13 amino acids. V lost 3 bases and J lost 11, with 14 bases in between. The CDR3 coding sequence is TGTGCCAGTAGTATCGCGGAGGTCGCGGCCCAGCATTTT. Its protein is CASSIAEVAAQHF. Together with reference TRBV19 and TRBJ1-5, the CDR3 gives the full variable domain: DGGITQSPKYLFRKEGQNVTLSCEQNLNHDAMYWYRQDPGQGLRLIYYSQIVNDFQKGDIAEGYSVSREKKESFPLTVTSAQKNPTAFYLCASSIAEVAAQHFGDGTRLSIL.

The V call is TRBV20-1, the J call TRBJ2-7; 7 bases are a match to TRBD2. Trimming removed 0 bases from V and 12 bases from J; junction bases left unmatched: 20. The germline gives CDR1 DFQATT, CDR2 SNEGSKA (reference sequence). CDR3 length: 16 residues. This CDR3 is CSAREPGLAASVKRYF. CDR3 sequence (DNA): TGCAGTGCTAGAGAGCCAGGCCTAGCGGCCTCGGTCAAGCGGTACTTC.

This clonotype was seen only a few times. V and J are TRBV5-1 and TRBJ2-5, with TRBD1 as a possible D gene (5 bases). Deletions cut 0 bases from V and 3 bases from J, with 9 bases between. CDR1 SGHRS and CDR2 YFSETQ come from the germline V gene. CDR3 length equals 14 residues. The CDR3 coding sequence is TGCGCCAGCAGCTTGGTGCCAGGGAAAGAGACCCAGTACTTC. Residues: CASSLVPGKETQYF. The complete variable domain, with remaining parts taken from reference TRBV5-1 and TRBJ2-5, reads KAGVTQTPRYLIKTRGQQVTLSCSPISGHRSVSWYQQTPGQGLQFLFEYFSETQRNKGNFPGRFSGRQFSNSRSEMNVSTLELGDSALYLCASSLVPGKETQYFGPGTRLLVL.

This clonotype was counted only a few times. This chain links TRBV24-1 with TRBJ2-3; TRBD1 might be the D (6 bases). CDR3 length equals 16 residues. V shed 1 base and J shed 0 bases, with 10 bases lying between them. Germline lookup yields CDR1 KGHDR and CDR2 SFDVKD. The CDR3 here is CATSDLQGSSTDTQYF. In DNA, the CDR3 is TGTGCCACCAGTGATTTACAGGGAAGCAGCACAGATACGCAGTATTTT.